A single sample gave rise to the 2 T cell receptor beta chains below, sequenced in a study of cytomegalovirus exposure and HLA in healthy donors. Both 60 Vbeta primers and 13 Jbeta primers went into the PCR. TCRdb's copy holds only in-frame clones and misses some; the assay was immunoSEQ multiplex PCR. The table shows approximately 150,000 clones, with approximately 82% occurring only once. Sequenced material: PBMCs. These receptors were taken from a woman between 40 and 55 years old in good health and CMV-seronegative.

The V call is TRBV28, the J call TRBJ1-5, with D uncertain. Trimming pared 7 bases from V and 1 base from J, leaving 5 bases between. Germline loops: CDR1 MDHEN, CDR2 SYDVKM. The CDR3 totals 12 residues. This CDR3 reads CASTKSNQPQHF. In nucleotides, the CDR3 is TGTGCCAGCACTAAAAGCAATCAGCCCCAGCATTTT.

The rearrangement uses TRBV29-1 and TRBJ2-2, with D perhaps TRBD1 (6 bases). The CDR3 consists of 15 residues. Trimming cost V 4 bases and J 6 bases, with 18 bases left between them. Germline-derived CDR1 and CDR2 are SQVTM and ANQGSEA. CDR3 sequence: CSVGTRGDSPGELFF. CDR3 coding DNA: TGCAGCGTTGGCACCAGGGGAGACAGCCCCGGGGAGCTGTTTTTT.